This TCR beta chain was identified during a study of control samples from healthy donors and cancer patients. Sequencing was performed with immunoSEQ multiplex PCR; in TCRdb, only in-frame clones are kept and a portion is missing. The sample lists 100,000 to 150,000 clones; approximately 92% were seen once. CDR3 length: 14 amino acids. Trimming left V 6 bases short and J 5 bases short, with 11 bases between. The germline CDR1 and CDR2 sequences are MNHEY and SVGAGI. This clonotype originated in an elderly man with head and neck cancer. Sequenced sample: PBMCs. The rearrangement uses TRBV6-5 and TRBJ1-6; D perhaps matches TRBD1 (5 bases). CDR3 residues: CASSSRDDNSPLHF. CDR3 sequence (DNA): TGTGCCAGCAGCAGCCGGGACGATAATTCACCCCTCCACTTT.